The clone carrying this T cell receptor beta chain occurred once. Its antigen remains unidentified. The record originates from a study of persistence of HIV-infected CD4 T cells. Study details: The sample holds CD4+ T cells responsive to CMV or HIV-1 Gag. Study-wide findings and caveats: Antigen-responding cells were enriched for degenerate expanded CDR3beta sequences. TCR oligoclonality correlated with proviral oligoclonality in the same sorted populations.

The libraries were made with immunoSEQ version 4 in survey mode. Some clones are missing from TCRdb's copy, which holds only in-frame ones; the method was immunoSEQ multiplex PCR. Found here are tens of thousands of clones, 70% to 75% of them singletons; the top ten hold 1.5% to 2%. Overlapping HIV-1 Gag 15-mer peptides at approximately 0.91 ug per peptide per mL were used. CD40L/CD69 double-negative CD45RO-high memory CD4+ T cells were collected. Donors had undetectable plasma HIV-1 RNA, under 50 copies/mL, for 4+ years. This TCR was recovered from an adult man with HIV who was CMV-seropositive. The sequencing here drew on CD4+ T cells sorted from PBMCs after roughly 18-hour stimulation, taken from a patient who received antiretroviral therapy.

Written as DNA, the CDR3 is TGTGCCAGCACCAAACACAGGGGGGGAGCTTTCTTT. As protein: CASTKHRGGAFF. This rearrangement joins TRBV21-1 to TRBJ1-1; the table gives TRBD1 as D, unverified against the DNA. TRBV21-1 is a pseudogene locus. This CDR3 contains 12 residues.